This entry lists 31 T cell receptor beta chains sequenced from one sample in a study of blood T cell repertoires in COVID-19. TCRdb keeps only in-frame clones here, not all; method: immunoSEQ multiplex PCR. The sample lists about 210,000 clones, approximately 78% seen once, with more than 10% in the top ten. The sample taken for sequencing was peripheral blood. All receptors derive from a woman aged 40-49 years with acute or convalescent COVID-19.

The V and J genes are TRBV10-3 and TRBJ1-2; D remains ambiguous. Germline V gene lookup returns CDR1 ENHRY and CDR2 SYGVKD. This CDR3 region has 13 residues. V was pared by 3 bases and J by 2 bases, with 7 bases between. The CDR3 DNA reads TGTGCCATCAGTGAAGAGGAGAACTATGGCTACACCTTC. Translating it yields CAISEEENYGYTF.

This clone was seen more than once but under ten times. CDR3 region: CASSRTGGRVNNEQFF. The CDR3 coding sequence is TGCGCCAGCAGCCGGACAGGAGGGCGGGTAAACAATGAGCAGTTCTTC. The chain employs TRBV4-3 and TRBJ2-1, with D perhaps matching TRBD1 (7 bases). The V and J ends lost 4 bases and 5 bases respectively, with 18 bases between them. Looked up from germline, CDR1 is LGHNA and CDR2 is YSLEER. The CDR3 contains 16 residues.

The DNA of the CDR3 is TGTGCCAGCAGCCCGTCGGTGGGGCTGTCCCTCCACTTT. Protein sequence: CASSPSVGLSLHF. The J gene is TRBJ1-6, the V gene TRBV7-6, with D tentatively TRBD1 (5 bases). V shed 5 bases and J shed 14 bases, with 16 bases lying between them. CDR3 length: 13 residues. Germline V gene lookup returns CDR1 SGHVS and CDR2 FNYEAQ.

The chain recombines TRBV12-3 or TRBV12-4 with TRBJ1-2; 8 nucleotides match TRBD1. V shed 7 bases, J shed 5 bases, and the junction held 6 bases outside the gene matches. This CDR3 comprises 13 residues. The CDR3 reads CASNSGQAYGYTF. Written as DNA, the CDR3 is TGTGCCAGCAACTCGGGACAGGCGTATGGCTACACCTTC.

This clone has more than one count but fewer than ten. The chain recombines TRBV10-1 with TRBJ1-5, with 7 positions matching TRBD1. Germline values: CDR1 WNHNN, CDR2 SYGVQD (reference sequence). The J segment lost 4 bases and the V segment lost 2 bases, leaving 11 bases of the junction unmatched. This CDR3 region has 17 residues. In DNA, the CDR3 is TGCGCCAGCAGTGAGAACAGGGGCCGGATACGGAATCAGCCCCAGCATTTT. Translated: CASSENRGRIRNQPQHF.

This clone has only a few counts. The chain carries TRBV19 and TRBJ2-2; D may be TRBD2 (5 bases). The germline V and J ends were trimmed by 3 bases and 7 bases, with 12 bases remaining between them. The germline gives CDR1 LNHDA, CDR2 SQIVND (reference sequence). The CDR3 extends over 14 amino acids. DNA for the CDR3: TGTGCCAGTAGTATCGATAGCGAGGTCGGGGAGCTGTTTTTT. This codes for CASSIDSEVGELFF. Full variable domain (outside the CDR3, taken from reference TRBV19 and TRBJ2-2): DGGITQSPKYLFRKEGQNVTLSCEQNLNHDAMYWYRQDPGQGLRLIYYSQIVNDFQKGDIAEGYSVSREKKESFPLTVTSAQKNPTAFYLCASSIDSEVGELFFGEGSRLTVL.

The chain uses TRBV2 and TRBJ2-7; 11 bases align to TRBD2. V shed 5 bases, J shed 2 bases, and the junction held 5 bases outside the gene matches. The V gene's germline CDR1 is SNHLY and CDR2 FYNNEI. The CDR3 length is 15 residues. CDR3 residues: CASSFDSGRAYEQYF. DNA of the CDR3: TGTGCCAGCAGTTTTGATAGCGGGAGGGCCTACGAGCAGTACTTC.

The chain recombines TRBV4-1 with TRBJ1-5, with D uncertain. Germline V CDR1 and CDR2: MGHRA, YSYEKL. Trimming pared 5 bases from V and 7 bases from J, leaving 27 bases between. This CDR3 is 18 amino acids long. The CDR3, as DNA: TGCGCCAGCAGCTCTCAACACTCTCCGGGCGTCGGGGAACAGCCCCAGCATTTT. It codes for CASSSQHSPGVGEQPQHF.

As DNA, the CDR3 is TGTGCCAGCAGCTCAATGCTACAGGGATACACTGAAGCTTTCTTT. Encoded protein: CASSSMLQGYTEAFF. The chain has TRBV5-8 and TRBJ1-1, with a weak D call TRBD1 (6 bases). The germline V gene encodes CDR1 SGHTS and CDR2 YDEGEE. This CDR3 has 15 amino acids. Trimming left V 3 bases short and J 3 bases short, with 15 bases between.

The chain combines TRBV3-1 (or the pseudogene TRBV3-2) with TRBJ2-3; 10 positions agree with TRBD2. This CDR3 spans 18 amino acids. Losses at the gene ends were 5 bases for V and 2 bases for J; bases not matched to a gene: 13. Germline CDR1 LGHDT, CDR2 YNNKEL (reference sequence). CDR3 sequence (DNA): TGTGCCAGCAGCGGGATTATAGCGGGAGGACTAAACACAGATACGCAGTATTTT. This encodes CASSGIIAGGLNTDTQYF.

CDR3 nucleotides: TGTGCCAGCAGCTTATGGACGGGAGGGCGCTACGAGCAGTACTTC. It specifies CASSLWTGGRYEQYF. This chain connects TRBV7-2 to TRBJ2-7, with 8 bases fitting TRBD2. V was clipped by 2 bases and J by 3 bases; unmatched bases: 6. This CDR3 region has 15 residues. CDR1 and CDR2 from the germline V gene are SGHTA and FQGNSA.

V usage is TRBV6-5 and J usage is TRBJ1-1; 7 bases map to TRBD1. CDR3 length equals 13 residues. Per germline, CDR1 MNHEY and CDR2 SVGAGI. The ends lost 6 bases at V and 4 bases at J; junction bases unmatched: 5. CDR3 amino acids: CASRKGGPTEAFF. The DNA of the CDR3 is TGTGCCAGCAGGAAAGGGGGCCCCACTGAAGCTTTCTTT.

The chain links TRBV19 to TRBJ2-7; 10 positions agree with TRBD2. CDR3 length: 16 amino acids. Germline V CDR1 and CDR2: LNHDA, SQIVND (reference sequence). The V and J ends lost 3 bases and 5 bases, in that order; junction bases with no gene match: 10. In DNA, the CDR3 is TGTGCCAGTAGTATGCGGCCCCTCAGCGGGAGGGACGAGCAGTACTTC. Amino acids: CASSMRPLSGRDEQYF. Together with reference TRBV19 and TRBJ2-7, the CDR3 gives the full variable domain: DGGITQSPKYLFRKEGQNVTLSCEQNLNHDAMYWYRQDPGQGLRLIYYSQIVNDFQKGDIAEGYSVSREKKESFPLTVTSAQKNPTAFYLCASSMRPLSGRDEQYFGPGTRLTVT.

The chain is built from TRBV4-3 and TRBJ1-1; D is uncertain. The germline V gene has CDR1 LGHNA and CDR2 YSLEER. The V gene lost 0 bases and the J gene lost 3 bases, with 11 bases spanning the gap. The CDR3 is 15 amino acids. The CDR3 coding sequence is TGCGCCAGCAGCCAAGACGCGGATTTTGACACTGAAGCTTTCTTT. Translation gives CASSQDADFDTEAFF.

This chain joins TRBV7-9 and TRBJ1-1; no firm D call. Germline V gene lookup returns CDR1 SEHNR and CDR2 FQNEAQ (reference sequence). The CDR3 has 12 residues. The V end lost 5 bases, the J end lost 1 base, and 5 bases lay between the germline ends. DNA for the CDR3: TGTGCCAGCAGCATTCAGAACACTGAAGCTTTCTTT. As protein: CASSIQNTEAFF.

The V gene is TRBV6-5, the J gene TRBJ2-7, with 10 bases aligning to TRBD1. Germline CDR1 and CDR2: MNHEY and SVGAGI. The CDR3 has 15 amino acids. J was trimmed by 3 bases and V by 3 bases; bases with no gene match: 5. CDR3 residues: CASSYGTGALYEQYF. The CDR3, as DNA: TGTGCCAGCAGTTATGGGACAGGGGCCCTCTACGAGCAGTACTTC.

CDR3 bases: TGTGCCAGCAGCCAAGAGGCTAGCGGGGGGTCTTACGAGCAGTACTTC. As protein: CASSQEASGGSYEQYF. The chain carries TRBV4-2 and TRBJ2-7, with 11 bases aligning to TRBD2. The CDR3 loop spans 16 amino acids. Trimming cost V 0 bases and J 4 bases; bases outside gene matches: 5. The germline V gene has CDR1 LGHNA and CDR2 YNFKEQ.

V and J are TRBV6-4 and TRBJ1-1, with D possibly TRBD1 on 6 matching bases. This CDR3 contains 14 residues. Per germline, CDR1 MRHNA and CDR2 SNTAGT. V lost 3 bases and J lost 4, with 12 bases in between. The CDR3 coding sequence is TGTGCCAGCAGTGATAGACAGGCTCTCACTGAAGCTTTCTTT. Protein sequence: CASSDRQALTEAFF.

The rearrangement joins TRBV10-3 to TRBJ1-3; the D gene is possibly TRBD1 (6 bases). CDR1 ENHRY and CDR2 SYGVKD come from the germline V gene. The CDR3 is 15 amino acids. With 4 bases removed from V and 5 bases from J, the gap between germline ends came to 15 bases. For the CDR3, the DNA is TGTGCCATCAGTGCAGGGGAGTACGATAGAAACACCATATATTTT. Translating it yields CAISAGEYDRNTIYF.

The V and J genes are TRBV9 and TRBJ2-7; TRBD2 matches 7 bases. The CDR3 is 14 amino acids. In germline, CDR1 is SGDLS, CDR2 YYNGEE. Trimming removed 2 bases from V and 2 bases from J; junction bases left unmatched: 4. CDR3 loop: CASSVAGEAYEQYF. Here the CDR3 DNA reads TGTGCCAGCAGCGTTGCGGGAGAAGCCTACGAGCAGTACTTC.

The chain couples TRBV25-1 to TRBJ2-5; tentative D call: TRBD1 (6 bases). This CDR3 comprises 14 residues. The V gene's germline CDR1 is MGHDK and CDR2 SYGVNS. Trimming took 3 bases from V and 3 from J, leaving 11 bases between them. CDR3 protein: CASSDGRDKETQYF. DNA of the CDR3: TGTGCCAGCAGTGATGGTAGGGACAAAGAGACCCAGTACTTC.

Notes on this clone: The sample holds other DNA sequences that translate to the same CDR3. The J gene is TRBJ2-7, the V gene TRBV27; D may be TRBD2 (5 bases). CDR3 length: 12 amino acids. Germline-derived CDR1 and CDR2 are MNHEY and SMNVEV (reference sequence). V gave up 6 bases and J gave up 0 bases, with 6 bases separating them. CDR3 bases: TGTGCCAGCAGAGGACTCTCCTACGAGCAGTACTTC. This translates into CASRGLSYEQYF.

This clone has only one observation. The gene calls are TRBV14 and TRBJ1-6; the D is unclear. Germline CDR1 is SGHDN and CDR2 is FVKESK. The CDR3 has 14 residues. Trimming took off 2 bases at V and 4 bases at J, with 6 bases between the two ends. CDR3 in DNA: TGTGCCAGCAGCCAACTTGAGTATAATTCACCCCTCCACTTT. It codes for CASSQLEYNSPLHF. Supplemented by reference TRBV14 and TRBJ1-6, the full variable domain reads EAGVTQFPSHSVIEKGQTVTLRCDPISGHDNLYWYRRVMGKEIKFLLHFVKESKQDESGMPNNRFLAERTGGTYSTLKVQPAELEDSGVYFCASSQLEYNSPLHFGNGTRLTVT.

The gene calls are TRBV2 and TRBJ2-3; D may be TRBD1 (5 bases). This CDR3 region has 16 residues. CDR1 and CDR2 from the germline V gene are SNHLY and FYNNEI. V was trimmed by 2 bases and J by 0 bases, leaving 12 bases between them. CDR3 amino acids: CASSEWQGASTDTQYF. The DNA of the CDR3 is TGTGCCAGCAGTGAATGGCAGGGCGCTAGCACAGATACGCAGTATTTT. The full variable domain, with the rest looked up from reference TRBV2 and TRBJ2-3, is EPEVTQTPSHQVTQMGQEVILRCVPISNHLYFYWYRQILGQKVEFLVSFYNNEISEKSEIFDDQFSVERPDGSNFTLKIRSTKLEDSAMYFCASSEWQGASTDTQYFGPGTRLTVL.

CDR3 in amino acids: CASGGASTDTQYF. DNA for the CDR3: TGTGCCAGCGGGGGGGCTAGCACAGATACGCAGTATTTT. This chain connects TRBV3-1 (or the pseudogene TRBV3-2) to TRBJ2-3; D perhaps matches TRBD2 (7 bases). The germline CDR1 and CDR2 sequences are LGHDT and YNNKEL (reference sequence). The CDR3 has 13 residues. The V end was cut by 8 bases, the J end by 0 bases, with 9 bases between.

V usage is TRBV6-5 and J usage is TRBJ1-2; the D gene is possibly TRBD1 (6 bases). Germline CDR1 is MNHEY and CDR2 is SVGAGI. Trimming shortened V by 5 bases and J by 12 bases, and 19 bases separated the two germline ends. This CDR3 comprises 13 residues. CDR3 DNA sequence: TGTGCCAGCAGTCAACACGGGACATTTGTGCACACCTTC. Translated, it gives CASSQHGTFVHTF.

This chain uses TRBV19 with TRBJ1-2, with D unclear. The CDR3 is made up of 14 amino acids. Germline CDR1 is LNHDA and CDR2 is SQIVND (reference sequence). Trimming took off 9 bases at V and 5 bases at J, with 19 bases between the two ends. CDR3 bases: TGTGCCAGCAAACCACATGGCCGCCTTTATGGCTACACCTTC. Its translation is CASKPHGRLYGYTF.

The CDR3 nucleotides are TGTGCCAGCAGTTACGCGGGAGATGAGCAGTTCTTC. It is translated as CASSYAGDEQFF. V and J are TRBV6-2 or TRBV6-3 and TRBJ2-1, with TRBD2 matching 7 bases. CDR3 length: 12 amino acids. Germline lookup yields CDR1 MNHEY and CDR2 SVGEGT. Trimming took 2 bases from V and 8 from J; bases not matched to a gene: 0.

This chain uses TRBV3-1 (or the pseudogene TRBV3-2) with TRBJ1-4; perhaps TRBD1 as D (5 bases). Per the germline V gene, CDR1 is LGHDT and CDR2 is YNNKEL (reference sequence). Trimming stripped 1 base from V and 2 bases from J, with 20 bases between. The CDR3 runs to 19 residues. This CDR3 is CASSQGIFRAIPTNEKLFF. The CDR3 DNA follows: TGTGCCAGCAGCCAAGGAATCTTCAGGGCAATCCCTACTAATGAAAAACTGTTTTTT.

The DNA of the CDR3 is TGTGCCAGCAGTTTAAACAGGTATTCGTATGGCTACACCTTC. Its protein product is CASSLNRYSYGYTF. The chain links TRBV27 to TRBJ1-2, with D perhaps matching TRBD1 (5 bases). The V gene's germline CDR1 is MNHEY and CDR2 SMNVEV (reference sequence). With 2 bases removed from V and 5 bases from J, the gap between germline ends came to 12 bases. This CDR3 contains 14 residues.

This clone was counted only a few times. The chain is built from TRBV7-2 and TRBJ2-2, with D unclear. V was pared by 2 bases and J by 4 bases, with 5 bases between. CDR3 length: 13 residues. Germline V gene lookup returns CDR1 SGHTA and CDR2 FQGNSA. The CDR3 DNA reads TGTGCCAGCAGCTTATCTACCACCGGGGAGCTGTTTTTT. Translation: CASSLSTTGELFF.